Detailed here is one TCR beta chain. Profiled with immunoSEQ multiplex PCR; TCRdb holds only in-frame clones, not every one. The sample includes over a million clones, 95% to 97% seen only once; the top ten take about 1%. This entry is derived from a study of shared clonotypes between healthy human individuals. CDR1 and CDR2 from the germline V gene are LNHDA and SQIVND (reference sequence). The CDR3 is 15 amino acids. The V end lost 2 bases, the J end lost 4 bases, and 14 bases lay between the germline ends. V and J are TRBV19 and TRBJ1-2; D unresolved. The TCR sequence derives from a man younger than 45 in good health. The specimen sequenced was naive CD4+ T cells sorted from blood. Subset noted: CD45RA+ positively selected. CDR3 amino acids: CASSIRGGNLYGYTF. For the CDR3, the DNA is TGTGCCAGTAGTATACGGGGAGGAAACCTCTATGGCTACACCTTC.